These T cell receptor beta chains were read from a single sample in a study of blood T cell repertoires in COVID-19. Sequencing was performed with immunoSEQ multiplex PCR; in TCRdb, only in-frame clones are kept and a portion is missing. The sample lists fewer than 350,000 clones, about nine tenths occurring once. Sequenced: peripheral blood. Source of these receptors: a woman aged 25 to 39 with COVID-19, enrolled during active disease. Each CDR3 is given with its conserved first and last residue.

J gene: TRBJ2-5; V gene: TRBV7-9; CDR3 protein: CASSLPGSWRETQYF
J gene: TRBJ1-1; V gene: TRBV21-1; CDR3 protein: CASSFERWGVMNTEAFF
J gene: TRBJ2-3; V gene: TRBV4-1; CDR3 protein: CASSRTGTSGSWSDTQYF
J gene: TRBJ1-6; V gene: TRBV30; CDR3 protein: CASTGLSSYNSPLHF
J gene: TRBJ2-3; V gene: TRBV10-2; CDR3 protein: CASSRRESLDTQYF
J gene: TRBJ1-5; V gene: TRBV2; CDR3 protein: CASRVSSEPQHF
J gene: TRBJ2-2; V gene: TRBV10-3; CDR3 protein: CAISRSGRAGGELFF
J gene: TRBJ2-7; V gene: TRBV6-2/TRBV6-3; CDR3 protein: CASSYLAGVIEQYF
J gene: TRBJ2-7; V gene: TRBV28; CDR3 protein: CASSRGRGTYEQYF
J gene: TRBJ1-2; V gene: TRBV6-5; CDR3 protein: CASNYGGARAYGYTF
J gene: TRBJ2-7; V gene: TRBV3-1/TRBV3-2; CDR3 protein: CASSQGGTHAYEQYF
J gene: TRBJ2-7; V gene: TRBV20-1; CDR3 protein: CSASLVGGYEQYF
J gene: TRBJ2-5; V gene: TRBV5-1; CDR3 protein: CASSQASYETQYF
J gene: TRBJ1-2; V gene: TRBV3-1/TRBV3-2; CDR3 protein: CASSLSPGQFYGYTF
J gene: TRBJ2-7; V gene: TRBV5-6; CDR3 protein: CASSLAGPEVYEQYF
J gene: TRBJ2-3; V gene: TRBV15; CDR3 protein: CATSRGVGPTDTQYF
J gene: TRBJ1-1; V gene: TRBV3-1/TRBV3-2; CDR3 protein: CASSQLGGGGTEAFF
J gene: TRBJ1-3; V gene: TRBV9; CDR3 protein: CASSADQGSGNTIYF
J gene: TRBJ2-3; V gene: TRBV5-4; CDR3 protein: CASSLRGGASTDTQYF
J gene: TRBJ1-1; V gene: TRBV4-1; CDR3 protein: CASSQEGRRAEAFF
J gene: TRBJ2-7; V gene: TRBV19; CDR3 protein: CASSSQGAYEQYF
J gene: TRBJ2-7; V gene: TRBV5-6; CDR3 protein: CASSPHLGTSGRLTYEQYF
J gene: TRBJ2-1; V gene: TRBV30; CDR3 protein: CAWSEIAEIVNEQFF
J gene: TRBJ2-1; V gene: TRBV27; CDR3 protein: CASSLGQSTYNEQFF
J gene: TRBJ1-2; V gene: TRBV2; CDR3 protein: CASSGAGTGGGYTF
J gene: TRBJ2-3; V gene: TRBV5-1; CDR3 protein: CASSSLAGTDTQYF
J gene: TRBJ2-3; V gene: TRBV27; CDR3 protein: CASSLWGGLRTDTQYF
J gene: TRBJ1-2; V gene: TRBV2; CDR3 protein: CASSEAGQLYGYTF
J gene: TRBJ2-1; V gene: TRBV5-1; CDR3 protein: CASGWESYNEQFF
J gene: TRBJ2-2; V gene: TRBV5-4; CDR3 protein: CASSLEGARSSGELFF
J gene: TRBJ1-1; V gene: TRBV19; CDR3 protein: CASSIDRGQGDTEAFF
J gene: TRBJ2-5; V gene: TRBV5-1; CDR3 protein: CASSLETGGEGTQYF
J gene: TRBJ1-6; V gene: TRBV6-5; CDR3 protein: CASKKTGGFNSPLHF
J gene: TRBJ1-2; V gene: TRBV15; CDR3 protein: CATSRGQGADYGYTF
J gene: TRBJ2-1; V gene: TRBV6-4; CDR3 protein: CASSSGTGGYNEQFF
J gene: TRBJ1-5; V gene: TRBV19; CDR3 protein: CASDNRVIYSNQPQHF
J gene: TRBJ2-3; V gene: TRBV28; CDR3 protein: CASSSYHRASGTTSTDTQYF
J gene: TRBJ1-3; V gene: TRBV4-2; CDR3 protein: CASNTGTSYGNTIYF
J gene: TRBJ1-1; V gene: TRBV24-1; CDR3 protein: CATSDFGNTEAFF
J gene: TRBJ1-5; V gene: TRBV5-5; CDR3 protein: CASSLDGGNQPQHF
J gene: TRBJ1-6; V gene: TRBV5-1; CDR3 protein: CASSLALEGLNNSPLHF
J gene: TRBJ2-1; V gene: TRBV4-1; CDR3 protein: CASSQAPQGRSNEQFF
J gene: TRBJ2-2; V gene: TRBV6-5; CDR3 protein: CASNTGQGVTGELFF
J gene: TRBJ2-1; V gene: TRBV11-3; CDR3 protein: CASSGGQYNEQFF
J gene: TRBJ2-5; V gene: TRBV30; CDR3 protein: CAWSNGGDQETQYF
J gene: TRBJ1-2; V gene: TRBV5-4; CDR3 protein: CASSLSPGEKGSYTF
J gene: TRBJ2-3; V gene: TRBV30; CDR3 protein: CAWSSGRTDTQYF